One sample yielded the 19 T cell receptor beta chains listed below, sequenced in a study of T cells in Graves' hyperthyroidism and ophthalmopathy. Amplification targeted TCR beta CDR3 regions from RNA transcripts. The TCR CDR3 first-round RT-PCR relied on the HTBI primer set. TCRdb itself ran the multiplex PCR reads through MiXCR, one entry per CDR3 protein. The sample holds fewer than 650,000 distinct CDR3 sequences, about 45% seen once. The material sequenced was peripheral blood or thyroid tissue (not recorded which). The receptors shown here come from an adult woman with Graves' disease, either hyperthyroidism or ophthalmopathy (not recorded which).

The CDR3 nucleotides are TGTGCCAGCAGTGACCCCGGGACAGGAGGTACACCCCTCCACTTT. It is translated as CASSDPGTGGTPLHF. The chain is built from TRBV2 and TRBJ1-6, with 8 bases matching TRBD1. After removal of 3 bases from V and 11 bases from J, the junction contained 9 bases not matched to a gene. This CDR3 spans 15 amino acids. Looked up from germline, CDR1 is SNHLY and CDR2 is FYNNEI.

CDR3 amino acids: CASTERGSYEQYF. The CDR3 nucleotides read TGTGCCAGCACGGAGCGGGGGTCCTACGAGCAGTACTTC. The V call is TRBV3-1, the J call TRBJ2-7; 8 bases are shared with TRBD2. Germline values: CDR1 LGHDT, CDR2 YNNKEL (reference sequence). With 7 bases clipped from V and 1 base from J, the junction kept 3 bases outside the gene matches. The CDR3 length is 13 residues.

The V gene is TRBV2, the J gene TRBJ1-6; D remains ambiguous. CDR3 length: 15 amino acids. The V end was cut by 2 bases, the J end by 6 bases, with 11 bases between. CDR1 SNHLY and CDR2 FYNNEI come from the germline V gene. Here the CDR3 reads CASSEMRIANSPLHF. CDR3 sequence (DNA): TGTGCCAGCAGTGAAATGCGTATCGCTAATTCACCCCTCCACTTT.

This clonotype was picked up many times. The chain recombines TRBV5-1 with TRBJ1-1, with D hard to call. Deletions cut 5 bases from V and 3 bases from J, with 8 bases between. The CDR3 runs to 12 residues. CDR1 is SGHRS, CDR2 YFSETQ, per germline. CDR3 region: CASSLGDTEAFF. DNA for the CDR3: TGCGCCAGCAGTCTTGGAGACACTGAAGCTTTCTTT.

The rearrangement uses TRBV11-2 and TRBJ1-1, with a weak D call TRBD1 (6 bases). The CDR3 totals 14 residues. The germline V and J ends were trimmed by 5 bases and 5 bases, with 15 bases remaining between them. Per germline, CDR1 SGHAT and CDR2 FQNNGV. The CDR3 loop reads CASSPIRGWTEAFF. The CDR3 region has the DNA TGTGCCAGCAGCCCGATCAGGGGCTGGACTGAAGCTTTCTTT.

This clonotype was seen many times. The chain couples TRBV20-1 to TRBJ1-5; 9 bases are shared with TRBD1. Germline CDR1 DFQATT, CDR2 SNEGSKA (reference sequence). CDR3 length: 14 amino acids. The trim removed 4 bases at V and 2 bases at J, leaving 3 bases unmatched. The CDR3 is CSAITGGGNQPQHF. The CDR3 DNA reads TGCAGTGCTATTACAGGGGGCGGCAATCAGCCCCAGCATTTT.

The CDR3 nucleotides are TGTGCCAGCAGTGTACAGGGTAGGTACGAGCAGTACTTC. It translates to CASSVQGRYEQYF. V is TRBV25-1 and J is TRBJ2-7; D is possibly TRBD1 (6 bases). The CDR3 is 13 residues long. The V and J ends lost 4 bases and 4 bases respectively, with 11 bases between them. The germline V gene has CDR1 MGHDK and CDR2 SYGVNS.

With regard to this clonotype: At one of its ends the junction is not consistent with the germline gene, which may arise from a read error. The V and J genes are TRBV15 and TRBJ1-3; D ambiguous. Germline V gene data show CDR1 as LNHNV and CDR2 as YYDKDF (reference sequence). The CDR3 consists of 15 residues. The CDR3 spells CATSSPQVFVGFTAF. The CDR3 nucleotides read TGTGCCACCAGCAGTCCCCAGGTTTTCGTGGGCTTTACTGCGTTT. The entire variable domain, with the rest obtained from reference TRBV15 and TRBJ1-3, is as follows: DAMVIQNPRYQVTQFGKPVTLSCSQTLNHNVMYWYQQKSSQAPKLLFHYYDKDFNNEADTPDNFQSRRPNTSFCFLDIRSPGLGDTAMYLCATSSPQVFVGFTAFGEGSWLTVV.

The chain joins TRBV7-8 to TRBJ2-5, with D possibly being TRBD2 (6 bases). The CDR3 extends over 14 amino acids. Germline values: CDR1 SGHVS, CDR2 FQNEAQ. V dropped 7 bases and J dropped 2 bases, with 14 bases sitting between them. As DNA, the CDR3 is TGTGCCAGCATCAAGAGCGGGCTTCAAGAGACCCAGTACTTC. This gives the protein CASIKSGLQETQYF.

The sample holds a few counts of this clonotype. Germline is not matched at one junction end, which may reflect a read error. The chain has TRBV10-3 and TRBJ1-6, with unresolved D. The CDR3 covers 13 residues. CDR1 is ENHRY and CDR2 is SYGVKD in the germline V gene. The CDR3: CASSGDHNSPLHF. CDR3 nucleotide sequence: TGTGCCAGCAGTGGAGACCATAATTCACCCCTCCACTTT.

This chain's CDR3 is CASRHDNYEQYF. The CDR3 region has the DNA TGTGCCAGCCGACACGACAACTACGAGCAGTACTTC. This chain uses TRBV6-1 with TRBJ2-7; no reliable D call. The germline CDR1 and CDR2 sequences are MNHNS and SASEGT. CDR3 size: 12 residues. Trimming pared 8 bases from V and 3 bases from J, leaving 11 bases between.

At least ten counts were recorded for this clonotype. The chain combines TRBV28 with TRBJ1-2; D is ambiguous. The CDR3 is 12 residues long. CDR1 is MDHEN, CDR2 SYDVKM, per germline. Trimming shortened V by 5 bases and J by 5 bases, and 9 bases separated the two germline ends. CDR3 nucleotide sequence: TGTGCCAGCAGTGTCTGGGAATATGGCTACACCTTC. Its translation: CASSVWEYGYTF.

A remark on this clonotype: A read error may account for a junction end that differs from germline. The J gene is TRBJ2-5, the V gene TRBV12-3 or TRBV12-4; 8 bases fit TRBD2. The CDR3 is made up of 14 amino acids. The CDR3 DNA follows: TGTGCCAGCAGTTCACCGGGAGGGCAAGAGACCCAGCACTTC. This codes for CASSSPGGQETQHF.

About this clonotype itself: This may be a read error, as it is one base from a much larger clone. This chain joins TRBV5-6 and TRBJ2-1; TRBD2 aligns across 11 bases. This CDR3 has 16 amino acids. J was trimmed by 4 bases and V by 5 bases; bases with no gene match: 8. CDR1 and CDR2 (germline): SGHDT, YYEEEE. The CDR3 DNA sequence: TGTGCCAGCAGGTTAGTCACTAGCGGGAGTTACAATGAGCAGTTCTTC. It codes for CASRLVTSGSYNEQFF.

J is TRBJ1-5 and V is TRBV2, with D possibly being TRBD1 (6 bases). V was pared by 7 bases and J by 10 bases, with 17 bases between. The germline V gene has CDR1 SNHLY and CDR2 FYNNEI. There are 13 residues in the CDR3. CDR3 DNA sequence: TGTGCCAGCACCTTCGGGGGGGCGCGCCCCCAGCATTTT. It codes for CASTFGGARPQHF.

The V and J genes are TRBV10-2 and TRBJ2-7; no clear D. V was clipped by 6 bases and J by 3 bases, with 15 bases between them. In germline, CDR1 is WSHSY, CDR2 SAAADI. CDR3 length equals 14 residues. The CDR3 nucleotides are TGCGCCAGCAGCTTGGAGCAGCTACGCTACGAGCAGTACTTC. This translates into CASSLEQLRYEQYF.

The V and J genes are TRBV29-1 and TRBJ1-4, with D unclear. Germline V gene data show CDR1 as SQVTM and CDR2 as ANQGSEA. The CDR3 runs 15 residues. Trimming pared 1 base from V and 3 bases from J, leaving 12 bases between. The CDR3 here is CSVEGVQASNEKLFF. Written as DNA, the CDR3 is TGCAGCGTTGAAGGGGTCCAAGCTTCTAATGAAAAACTGTTTTTT.

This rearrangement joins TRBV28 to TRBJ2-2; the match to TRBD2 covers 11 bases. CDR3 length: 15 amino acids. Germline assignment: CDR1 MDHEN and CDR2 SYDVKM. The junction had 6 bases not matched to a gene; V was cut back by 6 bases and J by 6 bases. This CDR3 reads CASSIAGGSAGELFF. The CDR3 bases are TGTGCCAGCAGCATAGCGGGAGGGTCGGCCGGGGAGCTGTTTTTT.

CDR3 nucleotide sequence: TGCAGTGCTAGGAGACCTGGACTAGCGGGAGCTGTCTTCAGAGAGACCCAGTACTTC. Translating it yields CSARRPGLAGAVFRETQYF. The J gene is TRBJ2-5, the V gene TRBV20-1; 13 nucleotides agree with TRBD2. The CDR3 sequence is 19 residues long. Trimming at V came to 3 bases and at J to 4 bases, leaving 17 bases not matched to a gene. Germline loops: CDR1 DFQATT, CDR2 SNEGSKA (reference sequence).